The sequence of this T cell receptor beta chain was determined in a study of T cells in Graves' hyperthyroidism and ophthalmopathy. The source material, RNA transcripts, was used to amplify TCR beta CDR3 regions. Primed by the HTBI set, a first-round RT-PCR was run on the TCR CDR3. TCRdb recomputed calls from the multiplex PCR reads with MiXCR, one row per CDR3 protein. The data show approximately 500,000 distinct CDR3 sequences, about 43% seen once. General observations from the study: Model predictions of ophthalmopathy came a median around 6.5 months before onset. Also found in blood were most expanded thyroid clonotypes above 0.001.

CDR3 length: 14 residues. Germline lookup yields CDR1 DFQATT and CDR2 SNEGSKA (reference sequence). V shed 4 bases, J shed 6 bases, and the junction held 5 bases outside the gene matches. As to this clonotype: Its specificity is unknown.

This clonotype was obtained from a woman between 18 and 30 years old with Graves' hyperthyroidism. The chain couples TRBV20-1 to TRBJ1-6; 8 positions agree with TRBD1. Material for sequencing was peripheral blood or thyroid tissue (not recorded which). The CDR3 protein is CSAKPGQANSPLHF. The DNA of the CDR3 is TGCAGTGCTAAGCCGGGACAGGCTAATTCACCCCTCCACTTT.